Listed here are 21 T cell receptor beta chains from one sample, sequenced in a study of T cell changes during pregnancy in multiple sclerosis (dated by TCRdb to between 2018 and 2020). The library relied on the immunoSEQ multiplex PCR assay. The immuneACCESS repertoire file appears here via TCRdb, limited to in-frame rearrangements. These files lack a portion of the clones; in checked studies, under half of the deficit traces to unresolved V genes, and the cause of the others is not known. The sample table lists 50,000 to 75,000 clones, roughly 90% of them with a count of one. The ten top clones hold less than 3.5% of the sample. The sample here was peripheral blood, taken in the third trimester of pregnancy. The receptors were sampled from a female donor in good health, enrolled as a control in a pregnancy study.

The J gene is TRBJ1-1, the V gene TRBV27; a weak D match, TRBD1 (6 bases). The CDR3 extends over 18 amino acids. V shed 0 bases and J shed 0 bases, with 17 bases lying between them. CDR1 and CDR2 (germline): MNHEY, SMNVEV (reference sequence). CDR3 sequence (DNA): TGTGCCAGCAGTTTATCGAGGATGGGGGCGGTCCTGAACACTGAAGCTTTCTTT. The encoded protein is CASSLSRMGAVLNTEAFF.

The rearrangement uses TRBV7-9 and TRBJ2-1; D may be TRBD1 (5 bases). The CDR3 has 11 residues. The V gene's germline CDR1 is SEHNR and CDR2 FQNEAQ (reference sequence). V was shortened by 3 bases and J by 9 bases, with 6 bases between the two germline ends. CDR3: CASSFQGEQFF. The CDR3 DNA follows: TGTGCCAGCAGCTTCCAGGGTGAGCAGTTCTTC.

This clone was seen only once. CDR3 residues: CASSEGVNQPQHF. CDR3 sequence (DNA): TGCGCCAGCAGCGAGGGGGTGAATCAGCCCCAGCATTTT. The V gene is TRBV5-1, the J gene TRBJ1-5, with a possible D match to TRBD1 (6 bases). Germline CDR1 SGHRS, CDR2 YFSETQ. The CDR3 has 13 amino acids. V was trimmed by 4 bases and J by 4 bases, leaving 9 bases between them.

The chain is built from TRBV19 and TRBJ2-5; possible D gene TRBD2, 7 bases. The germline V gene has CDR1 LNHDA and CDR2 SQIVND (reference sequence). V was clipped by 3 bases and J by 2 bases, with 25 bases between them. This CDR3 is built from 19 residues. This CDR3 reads CASSIRTEAGRGGQETQYF. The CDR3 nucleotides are TGTGCCAGTAGTATTCGCACCGAGGCAGGGAGGGGGGGGCAAGAGACCCAGTACTTC. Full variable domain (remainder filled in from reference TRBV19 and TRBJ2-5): DGGITQSPKYLFRKEGQNVTLSCEQNLNHDAMYWYRQDPGQGLRLIYYSQIVNDFQKGDIAEGYSVSREKKESFPLTVTSAQKNPTAFYLCASSIRTEAGRGGQETQYFGPGTRLLVL.

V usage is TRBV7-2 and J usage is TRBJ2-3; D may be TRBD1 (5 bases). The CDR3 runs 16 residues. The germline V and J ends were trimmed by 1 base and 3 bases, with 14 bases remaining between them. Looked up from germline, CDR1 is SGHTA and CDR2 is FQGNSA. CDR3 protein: CASSLGGRVGTDTQYF. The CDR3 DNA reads TGTGCCAGCAGCTTAGGAGGCAGGGTGGGTACAGATACGCAGTATTTT.

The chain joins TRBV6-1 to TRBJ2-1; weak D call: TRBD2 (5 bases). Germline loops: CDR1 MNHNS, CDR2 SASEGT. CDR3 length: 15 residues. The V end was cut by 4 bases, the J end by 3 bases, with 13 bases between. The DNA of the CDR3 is TGTGCCAGCAGTGCCGACTACCAACTCTACAATGAGCAGTTCTTC. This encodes CASSADYQLYNEQFF.

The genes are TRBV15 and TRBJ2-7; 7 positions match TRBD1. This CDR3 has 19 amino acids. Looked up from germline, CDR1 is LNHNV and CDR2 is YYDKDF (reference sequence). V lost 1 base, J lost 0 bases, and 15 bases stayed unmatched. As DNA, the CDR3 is TGTGCCACCAGCAGAGGACCCGGGCTAGGGGGCGCTGGCTCCTACGAGCAGTACTTC. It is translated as CATSRGPGLGGAGSYEQYF.

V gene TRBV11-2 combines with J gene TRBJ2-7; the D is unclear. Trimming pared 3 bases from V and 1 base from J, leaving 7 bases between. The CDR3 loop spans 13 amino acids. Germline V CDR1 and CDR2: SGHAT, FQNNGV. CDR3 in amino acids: CASSFHSSYEQYF. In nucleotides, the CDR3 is TGTGCCAGCAGCTTCCACAGTTCCTACGAGCAGTACTTC. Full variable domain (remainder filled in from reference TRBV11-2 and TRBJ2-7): EAGVAQSPRYKIIEKRQSVAFWCNPISGHATLYWYQQILGQGPKLLIQFQNNGVVDDSQLPKDRFSAERLKGVDSTLKIQPAKLEDSAVYLCASSFHSSYEQYFGPGTRLTVT.

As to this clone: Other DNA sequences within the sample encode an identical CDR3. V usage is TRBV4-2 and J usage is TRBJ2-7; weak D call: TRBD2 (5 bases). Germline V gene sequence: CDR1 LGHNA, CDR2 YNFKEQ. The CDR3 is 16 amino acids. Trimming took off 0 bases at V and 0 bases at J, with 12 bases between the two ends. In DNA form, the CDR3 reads TGTGCCAGCAGCCAAGATGGACTGCACTCCTCCTACGAGCAGTACTTC. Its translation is CASSQDGLHSSYEQYF.

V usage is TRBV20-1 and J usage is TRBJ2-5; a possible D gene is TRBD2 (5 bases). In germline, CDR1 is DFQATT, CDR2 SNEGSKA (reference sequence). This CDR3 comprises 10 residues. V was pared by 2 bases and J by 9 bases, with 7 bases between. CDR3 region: CSARRESQYF. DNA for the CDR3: TGCAGTGCTAGAAGGGAGTCCCAGTACTTC.

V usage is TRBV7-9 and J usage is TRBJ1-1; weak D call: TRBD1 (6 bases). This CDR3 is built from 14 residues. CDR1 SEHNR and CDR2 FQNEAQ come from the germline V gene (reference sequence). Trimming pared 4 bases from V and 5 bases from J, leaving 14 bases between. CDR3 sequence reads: CASSSTYRATEAFF. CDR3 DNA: TGTGCCAGCAGCTCAACCTACAGGGCTACTGAAGCTTTCTTT.

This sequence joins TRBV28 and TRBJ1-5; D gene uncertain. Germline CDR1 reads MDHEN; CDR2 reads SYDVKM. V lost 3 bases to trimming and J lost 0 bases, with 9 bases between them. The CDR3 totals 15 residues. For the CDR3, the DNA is TGTGCCAGCAGTTTTTGGGGAGCTAGCAATCAGCCCCAGCATTTT. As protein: CASSFWGASNQPQHF.

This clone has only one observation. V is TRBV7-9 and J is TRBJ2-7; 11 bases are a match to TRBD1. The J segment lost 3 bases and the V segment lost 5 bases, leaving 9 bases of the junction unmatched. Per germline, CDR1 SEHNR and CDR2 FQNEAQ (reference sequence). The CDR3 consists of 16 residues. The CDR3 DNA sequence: TGTGCCAGCAGCGAACTTGGGACAGGGGGTCTCTACGAGCAGTACTTC. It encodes CASSELGTGGLYEQYF.

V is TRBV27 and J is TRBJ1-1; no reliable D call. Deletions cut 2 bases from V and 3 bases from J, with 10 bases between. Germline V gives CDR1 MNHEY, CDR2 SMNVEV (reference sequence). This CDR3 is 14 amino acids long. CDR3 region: CASSLGFADTEAFF. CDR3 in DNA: TGTGCCAGCAGTTTAGGCTTCGCGGACACTGAAGCTTTCTTT.

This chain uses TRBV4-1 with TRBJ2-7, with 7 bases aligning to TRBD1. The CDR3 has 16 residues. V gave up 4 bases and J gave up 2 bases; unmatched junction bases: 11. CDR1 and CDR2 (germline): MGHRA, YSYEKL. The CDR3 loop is CASSPLGGAHPYEQYF. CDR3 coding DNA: TGCGCCAGCAGCCCCTTAGGGGGCGCGCATCCCTACGAGCAGTACTTC.

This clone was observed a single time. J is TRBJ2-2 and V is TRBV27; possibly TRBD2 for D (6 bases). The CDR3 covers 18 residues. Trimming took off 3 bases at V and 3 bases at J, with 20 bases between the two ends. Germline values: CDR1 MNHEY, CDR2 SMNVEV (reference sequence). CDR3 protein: CASSFRRGITEDTGELFF. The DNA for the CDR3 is TGTGCCAGCAGTTTCCGTCGGGGGATTACGGAGGACACCGGGGAGCTGTTTTTT.

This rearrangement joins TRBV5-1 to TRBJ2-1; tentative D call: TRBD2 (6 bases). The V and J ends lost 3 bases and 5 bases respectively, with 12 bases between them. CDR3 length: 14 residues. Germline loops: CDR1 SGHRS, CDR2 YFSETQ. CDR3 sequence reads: CASSSGLRNNEQFF. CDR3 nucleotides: TGCGCCAGCAGCTCGGGACTCCGGAACAATGAGCAGTTCTTC. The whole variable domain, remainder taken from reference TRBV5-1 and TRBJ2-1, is KAGVTQTPRYLIKTRGQQVTLSCSPISGHRSVSWYQQTPGQGLQFLFEYFSETQRNKGNFPGRFSGRQFSNSRSEMNVSTLELGDSALYLCASSSGLRNNEQFFGPGTRLTVL.

The CDR3 sequence is CASSSPRGNEQFF. CDR3 bases: TGTGCCAGCAGCTCCCCCAGGGGTAATGAGCAGTTCTTC. The V call is TRBV7-2, the J call TRBJ2-1, with a possible D match to TRBD1 (6 bases). Germline CDR1 and CDR2: SGHTA and FQGNSA. V was cut by 4 bases and J by 7 bases, with 11 bases left in between. The CDR3 covers 13 residues.

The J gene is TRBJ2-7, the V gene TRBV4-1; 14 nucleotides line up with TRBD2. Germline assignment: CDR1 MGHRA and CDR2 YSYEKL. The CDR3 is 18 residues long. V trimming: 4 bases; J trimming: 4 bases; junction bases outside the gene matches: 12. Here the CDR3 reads CASSPETSGGARGYEQYF. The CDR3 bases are TGCGCCAGCAGCCCCGAGACTAGCGGGGGGGCCCGGGGATACGAGCAGTACTTC.

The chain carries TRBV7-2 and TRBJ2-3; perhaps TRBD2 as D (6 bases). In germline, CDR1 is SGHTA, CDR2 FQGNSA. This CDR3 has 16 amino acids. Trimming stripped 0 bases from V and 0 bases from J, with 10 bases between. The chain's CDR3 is CASSLASSGSTDTQYF. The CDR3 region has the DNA TGTGCCAGCAGCTTAGCGAGTAGCGGCAGCACAGATACGCAGTATTTT.

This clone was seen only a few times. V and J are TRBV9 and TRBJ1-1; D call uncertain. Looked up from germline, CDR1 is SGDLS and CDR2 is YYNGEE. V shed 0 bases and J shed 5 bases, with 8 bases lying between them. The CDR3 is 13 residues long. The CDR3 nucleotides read TGTGCCAGCAGCGTAGCTGGGAGGACTGAAGCTTTCTTT. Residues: CASSVAGRTEAFF.